The clone carrying this T cell receptor beta chain was detected ten times or more. Antigen: not known. This entry belongs to a study of CD4+ T cells in melanoma. Deletions cut 8 bases from V and 10 bases from J, with 15 bases between. Germline V gene data show CDR1 as MNHNS and CDR2 as SASEGT. The CDR3 covers 12 residues. Profiling relied on immunoSEQ multiplex PCR, and the TCRdb table lists in-frame clones only, not all of them. The data show 55,000 or so clones, with 55% to 75% seen just once and about 5% held by the top ten. Regarding the study as a whole: A reported correlation linked neoantigen-specific CD4+ T cells to CD8+, macrophage and B cell function. Neoantigen-specific CD4+ T cells in melanoma reportedly had diverse differentiation states.

The clonotype originates from a human donor with melanoma. Input material: tumor tissue. The chain uses TRBV6-1 and TRBJ2-4; no reliable D call. The CDR3 region is CASLSPPLIQYF. For the CDR3, the DNA is TGTGCCAGCTTAAGTCCCCCGTTAATTCAGTACTTC.